This entry concerns a single TCR beta chain. The source of the sample is a study of blood T cell repertoires in COVID-19. Across the study: Samples of COVID-19 (acute and convalescent) were obtained from the United States, Italy and Spain. PBMCs, B-cell-depleted T cells, or T cells were the source of the cDNA or gDNA that made up the material.

The CDR3 is 14 amino acids. Germline V gene lookup returns CDR1 ENHRY and CDR2 SYGVKD. V trimming: 5 bases; J trimming: 6 bases; junction bases outside the gene matches: 3. Authors' analysis steps: Estimation of nucleated cell counts was performed using reference gene primer amplification. Produced via immunoSEQ multiplex PCR; TCRdb's table is partial and in-frame only. V, J and clone size are taken as reported in that table, and D and trimming were inferred from the DNA itself. The sample consists of approximately 260,000 clones, around 85% of them appearing once. The V and J genes are TRBV10-3 and TRBJ2-3, with 12 nucleotides matching TRBD2. Material for sequencing was peripheral blood. The clonotype was recovered from a woman in her 70s with acute or convalescent COVID-19. The DNA for the CDR3 is TGTGCCATCAGTCTTACTAGCGGGAGGGATACGCAGTATTTT. Translated: CAISLTSGRDTQYF.